This paragraph reports one T cell receptor (beta chain). The CDR3 extends over 14 amino acids. The junction had 8 bases not matched to a gene; V was cut back by 7 bases and J by 4 bases. Looked up from germline, CDR1 is MNHEY and CDR2 is SVGAGI. In the original analysis: Estimation of nucleated cell counts relied on the amplification of reference gene primers. Produced via immunoSEQ multiplex PCR; TCRdb's table is partial and in-frame only. V and J calls plus clone size are reproduced from that table; the DNA served to infer D and trimming. The data show 160,000 or so clones, approximately 84% seen once. This record belongs to a study of blood T cell repertoires in COVID-19. Seattle's enrolled individuals joined amid active infection and were then monitored longitudinally.

Material: peripheral blood. The chain joins TRBV6-5 to TRBJ2-7; TRBD1 matches at 9 bases. The TCR sequence derives from a woman in her forties or fifties with COVID-19, enrolled during active disease. CDR3 region: CASKTGQGPYEQYF. CDR3 bases: TGTGCCAGCAAAACGGGACAGGGCCCTTACGAGCAGTACTTC.